The sequence of this TCR beta chain was determined in a study of T cell changes during pregnancy in multiple sclerosis. Sequencing was performed with immunoSEQ multiplex PCR; in TCRdb, only in-frame clones are kept and a portion is missing. The repertoire holds some 60,000 clones, with approximately 91% as singletons. In germline, CDR1 is SGHRS, CDR2 YFSETQ. CDR3 size: 15 residues. V lost 3 bases and J 7 bases, leaving 19 bases between the germline ends. The starting material was peripheral blood, obtained after pregnancy. The V and J genes are TRBV5-1 and TRBJ1-2; tentatively, D is TRBD1 (5 bases). The clonotype was recovered from a female donor with multiple sclerosis, enrolled in a pregnancy study. CDR3 sequence reads: CASSSPAGGKGGYTF. Here the CDR3 DNA reads TGCGCCAGCAGCTCCCCCGCCGGGGGGAAGGGTGGCTACACCTTC.